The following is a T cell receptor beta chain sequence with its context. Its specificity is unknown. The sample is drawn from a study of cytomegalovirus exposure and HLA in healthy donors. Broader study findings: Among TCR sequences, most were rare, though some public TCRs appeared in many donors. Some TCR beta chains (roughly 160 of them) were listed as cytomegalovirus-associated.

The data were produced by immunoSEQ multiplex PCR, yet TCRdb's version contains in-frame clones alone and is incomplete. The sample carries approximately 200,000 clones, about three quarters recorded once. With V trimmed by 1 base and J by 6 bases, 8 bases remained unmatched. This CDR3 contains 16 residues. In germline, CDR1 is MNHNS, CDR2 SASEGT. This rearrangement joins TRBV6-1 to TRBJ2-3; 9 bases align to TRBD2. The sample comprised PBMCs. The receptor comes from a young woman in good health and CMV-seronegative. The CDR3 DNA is TGTGCCAGCAGTGAAGATCTAGCGGGGAAGTGGGATACGCAGTATTTT. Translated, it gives CASSEDLAGKWDTQYF.